One sample yielded the 18 T cell receptor beta chains listed below, sequenced in a study of blood T cell repertoires in COVID-19. Clones were read by immunoSEQ multiplex PCR, and TCRdb kept only the in-frame ones, dropping some. The top ten clones hold around 1.5% of a sample with about 93,000 clones, 85% to 90% of them seen once. Sequencing was carried out using peripheral blood. Receptor source: a human donor with active COVID-19. The donor label of this sample is uncertain.

This clone has just one count. V usage is TRBV11-2 and J usage is TRBJ2-3; D may be TRBD1 (6 bases). This CDR3 is built from 13 residues. The V and J ends lost 6 bases and 2 bases respectively, with 9 bases between them. Germline V gene data show CDR1 as SGHAT and CDR2 as FQNNGV. DNA of the CDR3: TGTGCCAGCAGTTTGGGGGCCACAGATACGCAGTATTTT. Protein: CASSLGATDTQYF.

The V gene is TRBV9, the J gene TRBJ2-5; 12 positions agree with TRBD1. V shed 3 bases, J shed 5 bases, and the junction held 2 bases outside the gene matches. CDR1 and CDR2 (germline): SGDLS, YYNGEE. The CDR3 contains 14 residues. The CDR3 region has the DNA TGTGCCAGCAGCGGGGACAGGGGGCGGGAGACCCAGTACTTC. It specifies CASSGDRGRETQYF.

The chain has TRBV6-2 or TRBV6-3 and TRBJ1-5; D is uncertain. The CDR3 is made up of 17 amino acids. V dropped 0 bases and J dropped 5 bases, with 17 bases sitting between them. Per the germline V gene, CDR1 is MNHEY and CDR2 is SVGEGT. CDR3 nucleotide sequence: TGTGCCAGCAGTTACTCCCGGGAGCTGGTGCGGGATCAGCCCCAGCATTTT. Protein product: CASSYSRELVRDQPQHF.

The rearrangement links TRBV6-6 to TRBJ1-2; no reliable D call. The length of the CDR3 is 14 residues. Germline V gene lookup returns CDR1 MNHNY and CDR2 SVGAGI (reference sequence). V lost 6 bases to trimming and J lost 1 base, with 12 bases between them. CDR3 bases: TGTGCCAGCAGCCGAGACGGGAGTAACTATGGCTACACCTTC. The encoded protein is CASSRDGSNYGYTF.

CDR3 in amino acids: CASSLQGLNNEQFF. As DNA, the CDR3 is TGTGCCAGCAGCTTACAGGGACTTAACAATGAGCAGTTCTTC. The chain recombines TRBV7-2 with TRBJ2-1; tentatively, D is TRBD2 (6 bases). The CDR3 sequence is 14 residues long. V was shortened by 2 bases and J by 5 bases, with 10 bases between the two germline ends. Germline CDR1 is SGHTA and CDR2 is FQGNSA.

V is TRBV5-1 and J is TRBJ1-5, with TRBD1 as a possible D gene (5 bases). In germline, CDR1 is SGHRS, CDR2 YFSETQ. CDR3 size: 14 residues. The V end lost 3 bases, the J end lost 6 bases, and 13 bases lay between the germline ends. CDR3 DNA: TGCGCCAGCAGCTCCGCGACAGCCACTCAGCCCCAGCATTTT. Its protein is CASSSATATQPQHF. Full variable domain (rest looked up from reference TRBV5-1 and TRBJ1-5): KAGVTQTPRYLIKTRGQQVTLSCSPISGHRSVSWYQQTPGQGLQFLFEYFSETQRNKGNFPGRFSGRQFSNSRSEMNVSTLELGDSALYLCASSSATATQPQHFGDGTRLSIL.

The chain recombines TRBV6-2 or TRBV6-3 with TRBJ2-1, with 11 positions matching TRBD2. Germline V lookup: CDR1 MNHEY, CDR2 SVGEGT. This CDR3 comprises 19 residues. The V and J ends lost 6 bases and 3 bases, in that order; junction bases with no gene match: 16. CDR3 DNA sequence: TGTGCCAGCAGCCGAGAGGTTAGCGGGGGGGCCTTGGGCTACAATGAGCAGTTCTTC. Its translation is CASSREVSGGALGYNEQFF.

The table lists this clone with a few counts. The CDR3 here is CASSATSGGVDTQYF. The CDR3 region has the DNA TGTGCCAGCAGCGCTACTAGCGGGGGCGTAGATACGCAGTATTTT. The chain employs TRBV6-5 and TRBJ2-3; TRBD2 matches at 11 bases. J was trimmed by 5 bases and V by 6 bases; bases with no gene match: 7. CDR1 MNHEY and CDR2 SVGAGI come from the germline V gene. The length of the CDR3 is 15 residues.

This clone is a singleton in its sample. The rearrangement uses TRBV10-3 and TRBJ1-5; tentatively, D is TRBD1 (5 bases). CDR3 size: 15 residues. Between the trimmed V and J ends, which lost 1 base and 5 bases, there was a span of 12 bases. CDR1 is ENHRY, CDR2 SYGVKD, per germline. CDR3 coding DNA: TGTGCCATCAGTGAGTTTGAGACAGCCGATCAGCCCCAGCATTTT. This gives the protein CAISEFETADQPQHF.

The CDR3 reads CASSPRGGGWETQYF. The CDR3, as DNA: TGCGCCAGCTCACCACGAGGGGGGGGATGGGAGACCCAGTACTTC. This chain joins TRBV4-3 and TRBJ2-5, with a possible D match to TRBD2 (7 bases). This CDR3 spans 15 amino acids. V lost 8 bases and J 5 bases, leaving 21 bases between the germline ends. The germline V gene has CDR1 LGHNA and CDR2 YSLEER.

V gene TRBV5-1 combines with J gene TRBJ2-2, with 10 bases that match TRBD2. CDR1 is SGHRS, CDR2 YFSETQ, per germline. The CDR3 totals 19 residues. J was trimmed by 4 bases and V by 2 bases; bases with no gene match: 14. The CDR3 protein is CASSLGLLAGSRGTGELFF. The CDR3 coding sequence is TGCGCCAGCAGCTTAGGTTTACTAGCGGGGAGTCGTGGCACCGGGGAGCTGTTTTTT.

The chain carries TRBV23-1 and TRBJ1-6; TRBD1 matches 7 bases. TRBV23-1 is placed among ORFs of uncertain function. CDR3 size: 15 residues. Trimming at V came to 6 bases and at J to 13 bases, leaving 15 bases not matched to a gene. This chain's CDR3 is CASRPGGRFMGPLHF. As DNA, the CDR3 is TGCGCCAGCAGGCCAGGGGGTCGATTCATGGGGCCCCTCCACTTT.

This clone was seen a single time. CDR3 coding DNA: TGTGCCAGCAGGAGACTAGCGGGGGCGCAAGAGACCCAGTACTTC. Amino acid sequence: CASRRLAGAQETQYF. The J gene is TRBJ2-5, the V gene TRBV7-9, with 12 bases aligning to TRBD2. The germline gives CDR1 SEHNR, CDR2 FQNEAQ (reference sequence). V shed 6 bases, J shed 2 bases, and the junction held 4 bases outside the gene matches. The CDR3 is 15 amino acids.

This rearrangement joins TRBV27 to TRBJ1-2; TRBD1 matches at 7 bases. Germline assignment: CDR1 MNHEY and CDR2 SMNVEV (reference sequence). The CDR3 is made up of 13 amino acids. Trimming cost V 6 bases and J 7 bases; bases outside gene matches: 8. The CDR3 region has the DNA TGTGCCAGCAGCTCACAGGGGCTGGCTGGCTACACCTTC. Protein: CASSSQGLAGYTF.

The rearrangement uses TRBV6-5 and TRBJ2-2; D might be TRBD1 (6 bases). Germline values: CDR1 MNHEY, CDR2 SVGAGI. With 6 bases removed from V and 7 bases from J, the gap between germline ends came to 9 bases. The CDR3 loop spans 12 amino acids. CDR3 sequence reads: CASSRDNGELFF. CDR3 nucleotides: TGTGCCAGCAGCCGGGACAACGGGGAGCTGTTTTTT.

The chain recombines TRBV5-4 with TRBJ2-1; possibly TRBD2 for D (6 bases). Germline loops: CDR1 SGHNT, CDR2 YYREEE (reference sequence). This CDR3 spans 15 amino acids. With 0 bases removed from V and 7 bases from J, the gap between germline ends came to 14 bases. In DNA, the CDR3 is TGTGCCAGCAGCTTGGGGGGACTCGTCATAAATGAGCAGTTCTTC. Amino acids: CASSLGGLVINEQFF.

The gene calls are TRBV5-1 and TRBJ2-7, with 10 bases aligning to TRBD1. J lost 5 bases, V lost 0 bases, and 8 bases had no gene match. The CDR3 is made up of 16 amino acids. The V gene's germline CDR1 is SGHRS and CDR2 YFSETQ. DNA of the CDR3: TGCGCCAGCAGCTTGGGTTTAGGACAGGGGGGAAACGAGCAGTACTTC. Translating gives CASSLGLGQGGNEQYF.

The genes are TRBV7-9 and TRBJ2-5; TRBD2 agrees at 10 bases. Trimming at V came to 3 bases and at J to 4 bases, leaving 5 bases not matched to a gene. Germline-derived CDR1 and CDR2 are SEHNR and FQNEAQ (reference sequence). CDR3 length equals 15 residues. The CDR3 here is CASSFTSGVGETQYF. CDR3 nucleotide sequence: TGTGCCAGCAGCTTCACTAGCGGGGTAGGAGAGACCCAGTACTTC.